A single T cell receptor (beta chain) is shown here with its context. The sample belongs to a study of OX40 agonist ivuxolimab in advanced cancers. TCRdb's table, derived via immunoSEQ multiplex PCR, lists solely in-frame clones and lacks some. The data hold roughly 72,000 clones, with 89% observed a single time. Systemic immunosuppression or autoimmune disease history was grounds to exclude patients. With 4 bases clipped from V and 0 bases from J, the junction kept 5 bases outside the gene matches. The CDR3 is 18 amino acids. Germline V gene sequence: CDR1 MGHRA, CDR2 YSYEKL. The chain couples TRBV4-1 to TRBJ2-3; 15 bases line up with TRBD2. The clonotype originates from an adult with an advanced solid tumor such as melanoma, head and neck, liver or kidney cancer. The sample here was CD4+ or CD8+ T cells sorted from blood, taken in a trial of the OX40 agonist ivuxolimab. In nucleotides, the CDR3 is TGCGCCAGCAGCCCCGGACTAGCGGGAGGGCTTAGCACAGATACGCAGTATTTT. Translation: CASSPGLAGGLSTDTQYF.